One and the same sample provided the 20 T cell receptor beta chains below, sequenced in a study of T cell repertoires in cytomegalovirus infection. TCRdb passed the reads through MiXCR, listing each CDR3 protein once. The table records roughly 500,000 distinct CDR3 sequences, 16% of them present only once. The sequenced sample consisted of CD8+ T cells from PBMCs. The receptors stem from a human donor in good health (CMV status not recorded). Some clones in this sample may be carry-over from other donors' samples.

Many counts were recorded for this clonotype. The CDR3 sequence is CASSSPDRAQYF. As DNA, the CDR3 is TGTGCCAGCAGCTCCCCGGACAGGGCGCAGTATTTT. The chain is built from TRBV7-2 and TRBJ2-3; TRBD1 matches 8 bases. Germline V gene lookup returns CDR1 SGHTA and CDR2 FQGNSA. The CDR3 has 12 amino acids. J lost 10 bases, V lost 4 bases, and 4 bases had no gene match.

This chain uses TRBV20-1 with TRBJ2-7, with 7 bases aligning to TRBD2. The J segment lost 3 bases and the V segment lost 4 bases, leaving 6 bases of the junction unmatched. The CDR3 contains 13 residues. CDR1 is DFQATT and CDR2 is SNEGSKA in the germline V gene (reference sequence). CDR3 nucleotide sequence: TGCAGTGCTAAGAGGGACTACCACTACGAGCAGTACTTC. Its protein product is CSAKRDYHYEQYF.

This clonotype was counted many times. The chain couples TRBV14 to TRBJ2-5; D is undetermined. The CDR3 totals 18 residues. V was pared by 1 base and J by 0 bases, with 18 bases between. Germline V gives CDR1 SGHDN, CDR2 FVKESK. The CDR3 protein is CASSQGRSLLGYQETQYF. CDR3 coding DNA: TGTGCCAGCAGCCAAGGAAGATCCCTCCTAGGCTACCAAGAGACCCAGTACTTC.

Ten or more counts support this clonotype. This rearrangement joins TRBV7-2 to TRBJ2-7, with D maybe TRBD2 (6 bases). Germline V gene sequence: CDR1 SGHTA, CDR2 FQGNSA. This CDR3 contains 14 residues. V was cut by 5 bases and J by 4 bases, with 15 bases left in between. CDR3 amino acids: CASSLGLPEYEQYF. The CDR3 DNA is TGTGCCAGCAGCCTAGGACTACCGGAATACGAGCAGTACTTC. The full variable domain, completed using reference TRBV7-2 and TRBJ2-7, is GAGVSQSPSNKVTEKGKDVELRCDPISGHTALYWYRQSLGQGLEFLIYFQGNSAPDKSGLPSDRFSAERTGGSVSTLTIQRTQQEDSAVYLCASSLGLPEYEQYFGPGTRLTVT.

The gene calls are TRBV29-1 and TRBJ2-1; 12 bases are shared with TRBD2. Germline assignment: CDR1 SQVTM and CDR2 ANQGSEA. With 4 bases clipped from V and 4 bases from J, the junction kept 5 bases outside the gene matches. The CDR3 runs to 15 residues. CDR3 nucleotides: TGCAGCGTTGGAGGGACTAGCGGGTCTTACAATGAGCAGTTCTTC. Its translation is CSVGGTSGSYNEQFF.

The chain links TRBV28 to TRBJ2-7; 9 bases are a match to TRBD1. The ends lost 10 bases at V and 4 bases at J; junction bases unmatched: 11. The length of the CDR3 is 14 residues. Germline loops: CDR1 MDHEN, CDR2 SYDVKM. Here the CDR3 reads CATKPTGGYYEQYF. In DNA, the CDR3 is TGTGCCACCAAACCCACAGGGGGCTATTACGAGCAGTACTTC.

This clonotype has a handful of counts. A much larger clone sits a single nucleotide away, making a read error possible. This rearrangement joins TRBV28 to TRBJ1-5; D gene ambiguous. The CDR3 loop spans 11 amino acids. The V end lost 4 bases, the J end lost 5 bases, and 3 bases lay between the germline ends. Germline lookup yields CDR1 MDHEN and CDR2 SYDVKM. CDR3 coding DNA: TGTGCCAGCAGTTCCCATCAGCCCCAGCATTTT. This sequence encodes CASSSHQPQHF. Full variable domain (missing parts from reference TRBV28 and TRBJ1-5): DVKVTQSSRYLVKRTGEKVFLECVQDMDHENMFWYRQDPGLGLRLIYFSYDVKMKEKGDIPEGYSVSREKKERFSLILESASTNQTSMYLCASSSHQPQHFGDGTRLSIL.

This clonotype was observed at least ten times. The gene calls are TRBV19 and TRBJ1-5; 7 nucleotides line up with TRBD1. The V and J ends lost 7 bases and 0 bases, in that order; junction bases with no gene match: 12. This CDR3 is 17 amino acids long. Germline CDR1 is LNHDA and CDR2 is SQIVND (reference sequence). CDR3 region: CASNPEGASYSNQPQHF. DNA for the CDR3: TGTGCCAGTAACCCCGAGGGGGCCTCTTATAGCAATCAGCCCCAGCATTTT.

This clonotype was observed a few times. The chain is built from TRBV6-5 and TRBJ1-6; 7 nucleotides align to TRBD1. The CDR3 extends over 19 amino acids. The V segment lost 0 bases and the J segment 0 bases; nucleotides outside the gene matches: 8. Looked up from germline, CDR1 is MNHEY and CDR2 is SVGAGI. The CDR3 DNA reads as TGTGCCAGCAGTTACTCGATTTCCGGACAGGACTCCTATAATTCACCCCTCCACTTT. This translates into CASSYSISGQDSYNSPLHF.

The chain recombines TRBV28 with TRBJ1-5, with unresolved D. Germline lookup yields CDR1 MDHEN and CDR2 SYDVKM. The ends were cut back, 8 bases at V and 7 bases at J, with 18 bases in the middle. The CDR3 contains 14 residues. The chain's CDR3 is CASRWGIVGQPQHF. The CDR3 bases are TGTGCCAGCCGCTGGGGAATCGTCGGCCAGCCCCAGCATTTT.

This chain connects TRBV2 to TRBJ2-2; perhaps D is TRBD1 or TRBD2 (5 bases each). Deletions cut 8 bases from V and 6 bases from J, with 13 bases between. This CDR3 is 13 amino acids long. In germline, CDR1 is SNHLY, CDR2 FYNNEI. The CDR3 DNA reads as TGTGCCAGCCTCCTTGGGACCGCCGGGGAGCTGTTTTTT. Its protein product is CASLLGTAGELFF.

The chain has TRBV24-1 and TRBJ2-3; TRBD2 agrees at 7 bases. CDR3 length: 15 residues. CDR1 and CDR2 from the germline V gene are KGHDR and SFDVKD. Trimming took 4 bases from V and 6 from J; bases not matched to a gene: 9. The CDR3 bases are TGTGCCACCAGTGACCAGCGGGGCCTTGGGGATACGCAGTATTTT. It specifies CATSDQRGLGDTQYF.

Many counts were recorded for this clonotype. The rearrangement links TRBV6-5 to TRBJ1-1, with D perhaps matching TRBD1 (6 bases). The V and J ends lost 6 bases and 6 bases respectively, with 17 bases between them. This CDR3 has 14 amino acids. CDR1 is MNHEY and CDR2 is SVGAGI in the germline V gene. The CDR3 protein is CASRLTTGGAEAFF. The CDR3 region has the DNA TGTGCCAGCAGATTAACGACAGGAGGGGCTGAAGCTTTCTTT.

This clonotype has just one count. A much bigger clone sits one base away, suggesting this may be a read error. The genes are TRBV4-1 and TRBJ2-3, with D possibly being TRBD1 (6 bases). CDR3 length: 16 residues. V lost 0 bases, J lost 5 bases, and 15 bases lay in between. Germline V gene data show CDR1 as MGHRA and CDR2 as YSYEKL. The CDR3 here is CASSQDPQGAVDTQYF. The CDR3 coding sequence is TGCGCCAGCAGCCAAGATCCACAGGGTGCCGTAGATACGCAGTATTTT.

The rearrangement links TRBV2 to TRBJ2-3, with 15 bases fitting TRBD2. The V gene end was trimmed by 6 bases and the J gene end by 3 bases; junction bases not matched to a gene: 4. From germline, CDR1 is SNHLY and CDR2 FYNNEI. This CDR3 has 16 amino acids. The CDR3: CASRGTSGGLTDTQYF. In DNA, the CDR3 is TGTGCCAGCAGGGGGACTAGCGGGGGGCTAACAGATACGCAGTATTTT.

This clonotype occurred many times. The chain employs TRBV7-8 and TRBJ1-1; TRBD1 might be the D (5 bases). This CDR3 has 14 residues. The germline gives CDR1 SGHVS, CDR2 FQNEAQ. V was pared by 1 base and J by 4 bases, with 10 bases between. The DNA for the CDR3 is TGTGCCAGCAGCTTAGTGGACAAGAGCACTGAAGCTTTCTTT. This sequence encodes CASSLVDKSTEAFF.

This clonotype was counted a few times. The chain has TRBV5-1 and TRBJ2-5, with 8 bases matching TRBD2. Looked up from germline, CDR1 is SGHRS and CDR2 is YFSETQ. The V gene end was trimmed by 4 bases and the J gene end by 2 bases; junction bases not matched to a gene: 4. The CDR3 extends over 14 amino acids. The CDR3 DNA is TGCGCCAGCAGCCCGTCTAGCGGGCAAGAGACCCAGTACTTC. Amino acid sequence: CASSPSSGQETQYF.

This clonotype was observed a few times. The V call is TRBV20-1, the J call TRBJ1-5; 8 nucleotides agree with TRBD1. Germline-derived CDR1 and CDR2 are DFQATT and SNEGSKA (reference sequence). V was clipped by 0 bases and J by 2 bases; unmatched bases: 9. The CDR3 loop spans 17 amino acids. The CDR3 sequence: CSARDKDQGAGNQPQHF. CDR3 nucleotide sequence: TGCAGTGCTAGAGATAAAGATCAGGGGGCTGGCAATCAGCCCCAGCATTTT.

This clonotype was seen a few times. The J gene is TRBJ1-1, the V gene TRBV6-5; tentative D call: TRBD1 (6 bases). Germline V gene sequence: CDR1 MNHEY, CDR2 SVGAGI. V was trimmed by 2 bases and J by 1 base, leaving 11 bases between them. The CDR3 loop spans 15 amino acids. CDR3: CASSYVRGGNTEAFF. CDR3 DNA: TGTGCCAGCAGTTACGTGAGAGGGGGGAACACTGAAGCTTTCTTT.

The chain uses TRBV29-1 and TRBJ2-3; D is unclear. This CDR3 has 15 amino acids. Trimming took 0 bases from V and 0 from J, leaving 10 bases between them. Germline V gene lookup returns CDR1 SQVTM and CDR2 ANQGSEA. CDR3 bases: TGCAGCGTTGAAGAGGAGACGGCTAGCACAGATACGCAGTATTTT. This codes for CSVEEETASTDTQYF.